Below are 9 T cell receptor beta chains sequenced from a single sample in a study of blood T cell repertoires in COVID-19. TCRdb's table, derived via immunoSEQ multiplex PCR, lists solely in-frame clones and lacks some. The sample lists 250,000 to 300,000 clones, 83% occurring once. The sequencing sample was made of peripheral blood. Source of these receptors: a man in his 60s who had recovered from COVID-19.

The chain couples TRBV19 to TRBJ1-5; D is ambiguous. CDR1 and CDR2 (germline): LNHDA, SQIVND (reference sequence). The CDR3 sequence is 16 residues long. V lost 1 base, J lost 0 bases, and 10 bases lay in between. The CDR3 here is CASSIGGSYSNQPQHF. Here the CDR3 DNA reads TGTGCCAGTAGTATAGGAGGGAGCTATAGCAATCAGCCCCAGCATTTT.

The chain has TRBV7-2 and TRBJ2-1, with D perhaps TRBD2 (6 bases). The V and J ends lost 0 bases and 3 bases respectively, with 9 bases between them. Germline loops: CDR1 SGHTA, CDR2 FQGNSA. The CDR3 is 15 amino acids. The chain's CDR3 is CASSLAAGLYNEQFF. The CDR3 coding sequence is TGTGCCAGCAGCTTAGCTGCGGGACTCTACAATGAGCAGTTCTTC.

The V call is TRBV4-2, the J call TRBJ2-7; D may be TRBD2 (7 bases). Per the germline V gene, CDR1 is LGHNA and CDR2 is YNFKEQ. The CDR3 contains 13 residues. Trimming pared 4 bases from V and 7 bases from J, leaving 14 bases between. This chain's CDR3 is CASSPRGAGEQYF. For the CDR3, the DNA is TGTGCCAGCAGCCCCCGGGGGGCGGGAGAGCAGTACTTC.

The chain couples TRBV2 to TRBJ1-2; TRBD1 aligns across 7 bases. The J segment lost 14 bases and the V segment lost 2 bases, leaving 14 bases of the junction unmatched. CDR3 length: 14 residues. Germline V lookup: CDR1 SNHLY, CDR2 FYNNEI. CDR3 bases: TGTGCCAGCAGTGAAACAAGGGGACAGCTCAAAGAAACCTTC. The encoded protein is CASSETRGQLKETF.

In the case of this clone: A much larger clonotype is one base distant, so this may be a read error. Other DNA sequences in this specimen translate into the identical CDR3. This chain links TRBV28 with TRBJ1-5; no clear D gene. Germline V gene sequence: CDR1 MDHEN, CDR2 SYDVKM. V lost 4 bases and J lost 4, with 5 bases in between. This CDR3 has 12 amino acids. The CDR3: CASSSGNQPQHF. The DNA for the CDR3 is TGTGCCAGCAGTTCGGGGAATCAGCCCCAGCATTTT.

V and J are TRBV9 and TRBJ2-1, with TRBD1 as a possible D gene (5 bases). From germline, CDR1 is SGDLS and CDR2 YYNGEE. V was shortened by 4 bases and J by 7 bases, with 15 bases between the two germline ends. The CDR3 loop spans 14 amino acids. The CDR3 here is CASSPRQGWNEQFF. The DNA of the CDR3 is TGTGCCAGCAGCCCCCGGCAGGGTTGGAATGAGCAGTTCTTC.

This clone was seen once. The chain uses TRBV5-1 and TRBJ2-1, with D perhaps matching TRBD2 (5 bases). V was cut by 0 bases and J by 10 bases, with 5 bases left in between. This CDR3 contains 11 residues. CDR1 SGHRS and CDR2 YFSETQ come from the germline V gene. The CDR3 sequence is CASSLASEQFF. The CDR3 DNA reads TGCGCCAGCAGCTTGGCTAGCGAGCAGTTCTTC.

The chain recombines TRBV6-5 with TRBJ2-2, with no clear D. Trimming left V 1 base short and J 3 bases short, with 9 bases between. CDR1 and CDR2 from the germline V gene are MNHEY and SVGAGI. CDR3 length equals 15 residues. CDR3 sequence: CASSYFSPDTGELFF. The CDR3 DNA is TGTGCCAGCAGTTACTTTTCCCCGGACACCGGGGAGCTGTTTTTT.

This chain links TRBV5-6 with TRBJ2-5, with D possibly matching TRBD1 (5 bases). This CDR3 region has 15 residues. The germline CDR1 and CDR2 sequences are SGHDT and YYEEEE. V gave up 1 base and J gave up 1 base, with 11 bases separating them. The CDR3 nucleotides are TGTGCCAGCAGCTTGTATTCAGGGATCCAAGAGACCCAGTACTTC. Translation gives CASSLYSGIQETQYF.